The entry below gives a single T cell receptor beta chain sequence along with its context. This CDR3 is built from 16 residues. Germline-derived CDR1 and CDR2 are LNHDA and SQIVND (reference sequence). Unmatched junction bases numbered 11, after V lost 8 bases and J lost 0 bases. 13 Jbeta primers and 60 Vbeta primers were used for the PCR. Here immunoSEQ multiplex PCR was the method, and the copy in TCRdb shows in-frame clones only, minus some. Among around 130,000 clones, 70% to 80% were seen once, and the ten largest hold 2.5% to 3%. This sample is drawn from a study of cytomegalovirus exposure and HLA in healthy donors. The wider study: Drawn from HLA-typed donors, approximately 86 million unique TCRs were held in an early data release.

V and J are TRBV19 and TRBJ1-2; 8 bases match TRBD1. The source is a human donor in good health. The sequenced material came from PBMCs. CDR3 nucleotide sequence: TGTGCCAGTCGACAGGGGACTTCTGGAGCTAACTATGGCTACACCTTC. Protein sequence: CASRQGTSGANYGYTF. Full variable domain (remainder filled in from reference TRBV19 and TRBJ1-2): DGGITQSPKYLFRKEGQNVTLSCEQNLNHDAMYWYRQDPGQGLRLIYYSQIVNDFQKGDIAEGYSVSREKKESFPLTVTSAQKNPTAFYLCASRQGTSGANYGYTFGSGTRLTVV.